This TCR beta chain was sequenced for a study of T cell clonality in common variable immunodeficiency. This clone was recorded many times. The missing CDR3 end, 3 residues past where the read stops, is filled in from the germline J gene. Trimming took 4 bases from V and 4 from J, leaving 18 bases between them. This CDR3 is 16 amino acids long. Germline V lookup: CDR1 SGHRS, CDR2 YFSETQ. Generated by immunoSEQ multiplex PCR, the TCRdb table keeps only in-frame clones and is missing some. This sample has 50,000 to 70,000 clones, each found more than once. The sequence came from a person between 18 and 75 years old in good health. Sample: peripheral blood mononuclear cells. This rearrangement joins TRBV5-1 to TRBJ2-1; D unclear. The CDR3 sequence: CASSGTFEFLYNEQFF. The CDR3 bases that were read are TGCGCCAGCAGCGGTACATTCGAATTTCTTTACAATGAG.